These T cell receptor beta chains were read from a single sample in a study of tumor and adjacent non-tumor tissue in lung cancer. TCRdb passed the multiplex PCR reads through MiXCR, listing each CDR3 protein once. The table has about 60,000 distinct CDR3 sequences, roughly 57% seen once. The sample taken for sequencing was distant non-tumor lung tissue. The receptor set was obtained from a man aged 65-85 years with non-small cell lung cancer. Both conserved end residues are part of each CDR3. D genes are given only for firm matches. Only part of the rows carry a size: once, few, many, or a class if the clone is expanded.

clone size: NA; V gene: TRBV10-3; D gene: NA; J gene: TRBJ2-7; CDR3 protein: CAIGGSGSSCEQYF; CDR3 DNA: TGTGCCATCGGTGGGAGCGGATCCTCCTGCGAGCAGTACTTC
clone size: NA; V gene: TRBV21-1; D gene: NA; J gene: TRBJ1-1; CDR3 protein: CASNKDLGPLEAFF; CDR3 DNA: TGTGCCAGCAACAAAGATTTAGGCCCTCTTGAAGCTTTCTTT
clone size: NA; V gene: TRBV4-1; D gene: TRBD2; J gene: TRBJ2-7; CDR3 protein: CACSQVPSGTSSYEQYF; CDR3 DNA: TGCGCCTGCAGCCAAGTACCGAGCGGGACTAGTTCCTACGAGCAGTACTTC
clone size: NA; V gene: TRBV6-1; D gene: NA; J gene: TRBJ2-6; CDR3 protein: CPSSAVDSSGANVLTF; CDR3 DNA: TGTCCCAGCAGTGCCGTGGACAGCTCTGGGGCCAACGTTCTGACTTTC
clone size: few; V gene: TRBV6-2/TRBV6-3; D gene: NA; J gene: TRBJ2-7; CDR3 protein: CASRDPGLASGQYF; CDR3 DNA: TGTGCCAGCAGAGATCCGGGACTGGCCTCCGGGCAGTACTTC
clone size: few; V gene: TRBV24-1; D gene: NA; J gene: TRBJ1-5; CDR3 protein: CATSDRSGRSNQPQHF; CDR3 DNA: TGTGCCACCAGTGATAGATCCGGGAGGAGCAATCAGCCCCAGCATTTT
clone size: many; V gene: TRBV29-1; D gene: TRBD2; J gene: TRBJ2-6; CDR3 protein: CSVSTGGSGANVLTF; CDR3 DNA: TGCAGCGTGTCGACGGGGGGCTCTGGGGCCAACGTCCTGACTTTC
clone size: NA; V gene: TRBV20-1; D gene: NA; J gene: TRBJ1-6; CDR3 protein: CSASRQVNNSPLHF; CDR3 DNA: TGCAGTGCTAGTCGTCAGGTCAATAATTCACCCCTCCACTTT
clone size: NA; V gene: TRBV29-1; D gene: TRBD2; J gene: TRBJ2-1; CDR3 protein: CSAYSPRFGLAKNEQFF; CDR3 DNA: TGCAGCGCCTACAGTCCGCGCTTCGGACTAGCGAAGAATGAGCAGTTCTTC
clone size: once; V gene: TRBV5-1; D gene: NA; J gene: TRBJ1-2; CDR3 protein: CATNPWAGASYGYTF; CDR3 DNA: TGCGCCACGAACCCTTGGGCAGGGGCGAGCTATGGCTACACCTTC
clone size: many; V gene: TRBV29-1; D gene: TRBD2; J gene: TRBJ2-1; CDR3 protein: CSVEGPSGSGAYNEQFF; CDR3 DNA: TGCAGCGTTGAAGGGCCTAGCGGGAGCGGGGCCTACAATGAGCAGTTCTTC
clone size: NA; V gene: TRBV20-1; D gene: NA; J gene: TRBJ2-4; CDR3 protein: CSTRASGAEAKNIQYF; CDR3 DNA: TGCAGTACTAGAGCTTCAGGGGCCGAAGCCAAAAACATTCAGTACTTC
clone size: NA; V gene: TRBV6-2/TRBV6-3; D gene: TRBD1; J gene: TRBJ2-2; CDR3 protein: CASSYQDRVDTEELFF; CDR3 DNA: TGTGCTAGCAGTTACCAAGACAGGGTGGACACCGAGGAGCTGTTTTTT
clone size: once; V gene: TRBV11-2; D gene: NA; J gene: TRBJ2-1; CDR3 protein: CASSLASSDYKEQFF; CDR3 DNA: TGTGCCAGCAGCCTAGCGAGTAGCGATTACAAAGAGCAGTTCTTC
clone size: NA; V gene: TRBV30; D gene: NA; J gene: TRBJ2-7; CDR3 protein: CTWTPGGYEQYF; CDR3 DNA: TGTACCTGGACCCCCGGCGGATACGAGCAGTACTTT
clone size: NA; V gene: TRBV11-2; D gene: NA; J gene: TRBJ2-7; CDR3 protein: CVSGLGDRNYDQYF; CDR3 DNA: TGTGTCAGCGGCTTAGGAGACAGAAACTACGATCAGTACTTC
clone size: NA; V gene: TRBV30; D gene: TRBD2; J gene: TRBJ2-5; CDR3 protein: CACRRLAGGPEGIQYF; CDR3 DNA: TGTGCCTGTAGAAGGCTAGCGGGGGGGCCGGAGGGGATCCAGTACTTC
clone size: NA; V gene: TRBV5-1; D gene: NA; J gene: TRBJ2-3; CDR3 protein: CASSWGSLGTDTQYF; CDR3 DNA: TGCGCCAGCAGCTGGGGGTCCCTCGGCACAGATACGCAGTATTTT
clone size: few; V gene: TRBV5-1; D gene: NA; J gene: TRBJ2-7; CDR3 protein: CASSGCSSYEQYF; CDR3 DNA: TGCGCCAGCAGCGGATGCAGCTCCTACGAGCAGTACTTC
clone size: NA; V gene: TRBV6-2/TRBV6-3; D gene: NA; J gene: TRBJ2-1; CDR3 protein: CASTYGTGLLGNDQFF; CDR3 DNA: TGTGCCAGCACCTACGGTACGGGCTTACTTGGTAATGATCAGTTCTTC
clone size: many; V gene: TRBV6-1; D gene: NA; J gene: TRBJ1-5; CDR3 protein: CASSGPWIQPQHF; CDR3 DNA: TGTGCCAGCAGTGGGCCTTGGATTCAGCCCCAGCATTTT
clone size: NA; V gene: TRBV20-1; D gene: NA; J gene: TRBJ2-7; CDR3 protein: CSASTGTLGYEQYF; CDR3 DNA: TGCAGTGCAAGTACCGGGACCCTAGGATACGAGCAGTACTTC
clone size: NA; V gene: TRBV7-9; D gene: NA; J gene: TRBJ2-5; CDR3 protein: CASRHREEETQYF; CDR3 DNA: TGTGCCAGCAGACACAGGGAGGAAGAGACCCAGTACTTC
clone size: few; V gene: TRBV7-9; D gene: NA; J gene: TRBJ1-4; CDR3 protein: CASTLGWEKLFF; CDR3 DNA: TGTGCCAGCACCCTGGGATGGGAAAAACTGTTTTTT
clone size: NA; V gene: TRBV11-3; D gene: TRBD1; J gene: TRBJ2-1; CDR3 protein: CASSSDDRGHEQFF; CDR3 DNA: TGTGCCAGCAGCTCAGACGACAGGGGACACGAGCAGTTCTTC
clone size: NA; V gene: TRBV11-1; D gene: NA; J gene: TRBJ2-1; CDR3 protein: CASSPTNGNSYNEQFF; CDR3 DNA: TGTGCCAGCAGCCCAACTAACGGGAACTCCTACAATGAGCAGTTCTTC
clone size: NA; V gene: TRBV28; D gene: NA; J gene: TRBJ2-7; CDR3 protein: CARNRRGEQYF; CDR3 DNA: TGTGCCAGGAATCGGCGTGGCGAGCAGTACTTC
clone size: many; V gene: TRBV14; D gene: NA; J gene: TRBJ1-2; CDR3 protein: CASGGLNYGYTF; CDR3 DNA: TGTGCCAGCGGCGGCCTTAACTATGGCTACACCTTC
clone size: NA; V gene: TRBV20-1; D gene: TRBD1; J gene: TRBJ2-5; CDR3 protein: CSASSSDRGQETQYF; CDR3 DNA: TGCAGTGCTAGTTCTTCGGACAGGGGTCAAGAGACCCAGTACTTC
clone size: NA; V gene: TRBV4-1; D gene: NA; J gene: TRBJ1-1; CDR3 protein: CVSSRNGQIGSRGTEAFF; CDR3 DNA: TGCGTCAGCAGTAGAAACGGACAGATAGGGTCCCGGGGCACTGAAGCTTTCTTT
clone size: NA; V gene: TRBV4-1; D gene: TRBD2; J gene: TRBJ2-4; CDR3 protein: CASSQGLASGGLAKNIQYF; CDR3 DNA: TGCGCCAGCAGCCAAGGTCTAGCTAGCGGAGGACTAGCCAAAAACATTCAGTACTTC
clone size: NA; V gene: TRBV10-3; D gene: NA; J gene: TRBJ1-6; CDR3 protein: CAISESKNLTPLHF; CDR3 DNA: TGTGCCATCAGTGAGTCAAAGAATCTGACACCCCTCCACTTT
clone size: few; V gene: TRBV7-8; D gene: TRBD2; J gene: TRBJ2-2; CDR3 protein: CASMSSGSWTGELFF; CDR3 DNA: TGTGCCAGCATGTCTAGCGGGAGCTGGACCGGGGAGCTGTTTTTT
clone size: NA; V gene: TRBV11-2; D gene: TRBD2; J gene: TRBJ2-5; CDR3 protein: CASRSWEGQETQYF; CDR3 DNA: TGTGCCAGCAGATCCTGGGAGGGTCAAGAGACTCAGTACTTC
clone size: NA; V gene: TRBV4-1; D gene: NA; J gene: TRBJ2-2; CDR3 protein: CAISQDGYSQGNGELFF; CDR3 DNA: TGCGCCATCAGCCAAGATGGGTATTCCCAGGGGAACGGGGAGTTGTTTTTT
clone size: many; V gene: TRBV10-1; D gene: TRBD1; J gene: TRBJ2-2; CDR3 protein: CASRPGRGPGELFF; CDR3 DNA: TGCGCCAGCCGACCAGGCAGGGGGCCCGGGGAGCTGTTTTTT
clone size: NA; V gene: TRBV20-1; D gene: NA; J gene: TRBJ2-1; CDR3 protein: CSVERGAGGGNEQFF; CDR3 DNA: TGCAGTGTAGAACGGGGGGCCGGAGGTGGGAATGAGCAGTTCTTC
clone size: NA; V gene: TRBV6-6; D gene: NA; J gene: TRBJ2-7; CDR3 protein: CTSRMGLAAAYEQYF; CDR3 DNA: TGTACCAGCAGAATGGGGTTAGCGGCTGCCTACGAGCAGTACTTC
clone size: once; V gene: TRBV10-3; D gene: NA; J gene: TRBJ2-3; CDR3 protein: CAISEPGWGINTDTQYF; CDR3 DNA: TGCGCCATCAGTGAACCCGGATGGGGGATTAACACAGATACGCAGTATTTT
clone size: NA; V gene: TRBV11-3; D gene: TRBD1; J gene: TRBJ2-4; CDR3 protein: CASSSNRGLAKSVQHF; CDR3 DNA: TGTGCCAGCAGCTCCAACAGGGGGCTAGCCAAAAGCGTTCAGCACTTC
clone size: NA; V gene: TRBV12-3/TRBV12-4; D gene: TRBD2; J gene: TRBJ2-4; CDR3 protein: CASNTSGGPVQYF; CDR3 DNA: TGTGCCAGCAATACTAGCGGGGGGCCCGTCCAATACTTC
clone size: NA; V gene: TRBV28; D gene: NA; J gene: TRBJ1-2; CDR3 protein: CASSPLGDFGYGYIF; CDR3 DNA: TGTGCCAGCAGTCCACTAGGTGATTTCGGTTATGGCTACATCTTC
clone size: many; V gene: TRBV6-1; D gene: TRBD1; J gene: TRBJ2-7; CDR3 protein: CASAGTEVDEQYF; CDR3 DNA: TGTGCCAGCGCCGGGACAGAAGTGGACGAGCAGTACTTC
clone size: many; V gene: TRBV14; D gene: NA; J gene: TRBJ1-2; CDR3 protein: CATDSGPYGYTF; CDR3 DNA: TGTGCCACCGACAGCGGTCCCTATGGCTACACCTTC
clone size: NA; V gene: TRBV5-4; D gene: NA; J gene: TRBJ1-1; CDR3 protein: CASSRGARDRIDTEAFF; CDR3 DNA: TGCGCCAGCAGCCGAGGGGCCAGAGATAGGATTGACACTGAAGCTTTCTTT
clone size: NA; V gene: TRBV19; D gene: NA; J gene: TRBJ2-5; CDR3 protein: CASSTGARETQYF; CDR3 DNA: TGTGCCAGTAGTACAGGGGCCAGGGAGACCCAGTACTTC
clone size: many; V gene: TRBV6-1; D gene: NA; J gene: TRBJ2-3; CDR3 protein: CASWARGFDTQYF; CDR3 DNA: TGTGCCAGCTGGGCCAGGGGATTTGATACGCAGTATTTT
clone size: NA; V gene: TRBV7-9; D gene: TRBD2; J gene: TRBJ2-7; CDR3 protein: CASSQGLAGAHKQCF; CDR3 DNA: TGTGCCAGCAGCCAGGGACTAGCGGGGGCCCACAAGCAGTGCTTC
clone size: NA; V gene: TRBV24-1; D gene: NA; J gene: TRBJ1-2; CDR3 protein: CATSPRANYGCTF; CDR3 DNA: TGTGCCACCAGTCCACGGGCTAACTATGGCTGCACCTTC
clone size: NA; V gene: TRBV28; D gene: TRBD1; J gene: TRBJ1-2; CDR3 protein: CTSRGLNYSYTF; CDR3 DNA: TGTACCAGCAGGGGGCTTAACTATAGCTACACCTTC